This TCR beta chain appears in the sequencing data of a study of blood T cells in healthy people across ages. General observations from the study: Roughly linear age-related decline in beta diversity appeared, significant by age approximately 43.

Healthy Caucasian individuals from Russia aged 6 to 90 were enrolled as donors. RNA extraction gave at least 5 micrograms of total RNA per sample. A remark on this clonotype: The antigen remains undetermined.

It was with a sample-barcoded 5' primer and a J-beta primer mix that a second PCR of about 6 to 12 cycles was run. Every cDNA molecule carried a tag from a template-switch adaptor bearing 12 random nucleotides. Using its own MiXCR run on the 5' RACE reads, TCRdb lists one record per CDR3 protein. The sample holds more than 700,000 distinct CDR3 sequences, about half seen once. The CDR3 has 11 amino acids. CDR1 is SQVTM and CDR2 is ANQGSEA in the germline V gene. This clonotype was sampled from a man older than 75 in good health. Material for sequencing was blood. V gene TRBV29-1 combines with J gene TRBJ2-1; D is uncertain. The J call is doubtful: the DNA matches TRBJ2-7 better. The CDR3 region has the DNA TGCAGCGCGGATGAAGACTACGAGCAGTACTTC. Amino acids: CSADEDYEQYF.